The clone carrying this T cell receptor (beta chain) showed up many times. The target antigen is unknown. This sample is part of a study of T cell repertoires in cytomegalovirus infection. Study overall: Newly reported HLA-C-restricted and thoroughly characterized HLA-B-restricted CMV epitopes were employed. A matching HLA type, together with CMV infection, was signaled by public TCR beta signatures. Study results and limitations: HLA-C-restricted CMV clonotypes gave the most frequent clonotype in two of eight donors. Individuals carrying CMV plus the relevant HLA were identified by cumulative frequency of public TCR beta families.

V lost 1 base, J lost 7 bases, and 14 bases lay in between. CDR3 length: 15 amino acids. Looked up from germline, CDR1 is SGHVS and CDR2 is FQNEAQ. TCRdb independently ran MiXCR on the reads; one entry per CDR3 protein. The table lists 900,000 to 950,000 distinct CDR3 sequences, 25% to 40% of them singletons, with roughly an eighth in the top ten. This chain uses TRBV7-8 with TRBJ1-5; D possibly corresponds to TRBD1 (6 bases). The sequence came from a human donor in good health (CMV status not recorded). Some clones in this sample may be carry-over from other donors' samples. The sample consisted of cultured CD8+ T cells from PBMCs, taken from culture after CMV antigen stimulation. The CDR3 here is CASSLGSGEDQPQHF. CDR3 nucleotides: TGTGCCAGCAGCTTAGGGTCAGGGGAGGACCAGCCCCAGCATTTT.